This is a list of T cell receptor beta chains from one sample in a study of CD8 T cells in Susac syndrome. TCRdb called the immunoSEQ multiplex PCR reads again in MiXCR, with one record for every CDR3 protein. This table holds approximately 190,000 distinct CDR3 sequences, 90% to 96% found once. Sequencing input: CD4+ T cells from PBMCs. These receptors originate from a human donor with Susac syndrome. CDR3s include the opening cysteine and the closing phenylalanine or tryptophan. D genes are given only for firm matches. Some rows have no size entry. The others give once, few or many, or a class for an expanded clone.

D gene,J gene,V gene,clone size,CDR3 protein,CDR3 DNA
-,TRBJ1-1,TRBV7-2,-,CASSSQTTVNTEAFF,TGTGCCAGCAGCTCCCAGACGACAGTGAACACTGAAGCTTTCTTT
TRBD2,TRBJ2-2,TRBV29-1,-,CSLLAGGTGELFF,TGCAGCCTTCTAGCGGGGGGCACCGGGGAGCTGTTTTTT
-,TRBJ1-1,TRBV9,once,CASSVGGQGAAFF,TGTGCCAGCAGCGTAGGAGGGCAGGGAGCGGCTTTCTTT
-,TRBJ1-2,TRBV24-1,-,CATMSWGYTF,TGTGCCACGATGAGTTGGGGGTACACCTTC
TRBD1,TRBJ2-1,TRBV5-1,-,CASSLEAGGNEQFF,TGCGCCAGCAGCTTGGAGGCAGGGGGAAATGAGCAGTTCTTC
-,TRBJ1-2,TRBV28,-,CASSSWTSTNYGYTF,TGTGCCAGCAGTTCTTGGACAAGTACTAACTATGGCTACACCTTC
-,TRBJ2-5,TRBV4-2,-,CASSQGPGPRPDSETQYF,TGTGCCAGCAGCCAAGGACCGGGGCCGAGGCCAGATTCGGAGACCCAGTACTTC
-,TRBJ2-3,TRBV7-3,-,CASSSPADTQYF,TGTGCCAGCAGCTCCCCCGCAGATACGCAGTATTTT
TRBD2,TRBJ2-3,TRBV6-5,-,CASSYGTSRRSDTQYF,TGTGCCAGCAGTTACGGGACTAGCCGGCGATCAGATACGCAGTATTTT
-,TRBJ1-6,TRBV19,once,CAAGPEHNSPLHF,TGTGCCGCCGGGCCAGAGCACAATTCACCCCTCCACTTT